A selection of T cell receptor beta chains follows, all from one sample in a study of T cell responses to AZD1222 COVID-19 vaccine. Profiled with immunoSEQ multiplex PCR; TCRdb holds only in-frame clones, not every one. The sample includes approximately 160,000 clones, 91% of them seen just once. The source was peripheral blood, collected on day 0 of AZD1222 vaccination. Receptors were obtained from an adult in good health. Both conserved end residues are part of each CDR3. D genes are given only for firm matches. Size is stated for part of the rows, as once, few or many counts, or as a class when the clone is expanded.

d_call	j_call	clone_size	v_call	cdr3_nt	cdr3_aa
NA	TRBJ2-6	once	TRBV30	TGTGCCTGGAGTAAGGGAGCTGGGGCCAACGTCCTGACTTTC	CAWSKGAGANVLTF
TRBD2	TRBJ2-1	NA	TRBV28	TGTGCCAGCAGTTTCGGTAGCGGGAGAGCCGCATACAATGAGCAGTTCTTC	CASSFGSGRAAYNEQFF
TRBD1	TRBJ2-7	NA	TRBV11-2	TGTGCCAGCAGCTTAGCCCAGACAGGGGGCGCGTACGAGCAGTACTTC	CASSLAQTGGAYEQYF
NA	TRBJ1-5	NA	TRBV6-5	TGTGCCAGCAGTTACTCGAGGGACAGCAATCAGCCCCAGCATTTT	CASSYSRDSNQPQHF
NA	TRBJ1-2	once	TRBV7-9	TGTGCCAGCAGCTTAGTGTCTGGGACCGGCTATGGCTACACCTTC	CASSLVSGTGYGYTF
NA	TRBJ2-3	NA	TRBV4-3	TGCGCCAGCAGCCAAGATGGAGGGGGATTTGCTACAGATACGCAGTATTTT	CASSQDGGGFATDTQYF
NA	TRBJ2-7	NA	TRBV1	TGCACCAGCAGTCATGCTCTCCGGGACGTACCGTCCTACGAGCAGTACTTC	CTSSHALRDVPSYEQYF
NA	TRBJ2-1	NA	TRBV3-1/TRBV3-2	TGTGCCAGCAGCCACCCGATCGCGGAGAATGAGCAGTTCTTC	CASSHPIAENEQFF
NA	TRBJ1-2	NA	TRBV29-1	TGCAGCGTTGAACGCGTCCCCCATATGGATGGCTACACCTTC	CSVERVPHMDGYTF
TRBD1	TRBJ1-2	NA	TRBV7-2	TGTGCCAGCAGCTTAGCCTCCGGGACAGATGGCTACACCTTC	CASSLASGTDGYTF
NA	TRBJ1-1	NA	TRBV28	TGTGCCAGCCGAAATCTACAGGGTGCTCATGAAGCTTTCTTT	CASRNLQGAHEAFF
TRBD2	TRBJ2-7	once	TRBV28	TGTGCCAGCAGTTTCGCTGGGAGGGTTTACTACGAGCAGTACTTC	CASSFAGRVYYEQYF
NA	TRBJ1-3	few	TRBV30	TGTGCCTGGCATCACGAGGTTCGCTCTGGAAACACCATATATTTT	CAWHHEVRSGNTIYF
NA	TRBJ1-1	NA	TRBV27	TGTGCCAGCAGTTTATCTCGGAACACTGAAGCTTTCTTT	CASSLSRNTEAFF
NA	TRBJ1-1	NA	TRBV24-1	TGTGCCACCAGTGATTCCTCAACACAGAACACTGAAGCTTTCTTT	CATSDSSTQNTEAFF
TRBD2	TRBJ2-1	NA	TRBV3-1/TRBV3-2	TGTGCCAGCAGCCAACTAGCGGGAGTATATGAGCAGTTCTTC	CASSQLAGVYEQFF
TRBD2	TRBJ2-3	NA	TRBV4-1	TGCGCCAGCAGCCAAGAGACTAGCGATGAATCAGATACGCAGTATTTT	CASSQETSDESDTQYF
NA	TRBJ1-3	NA	TRBV7-9	TGTGCCAGCAGCTTAGTAACGTTCTCTGGAAACACCATATATTTT	CASSLVTFSGNTIYF
NA	TRBJ1-6	once	TRBV7-2	TGTGCCAGCAGCTTACAGGGGAATAATTCACCCCTCCACTTT	CASSLQGNNSPLHF
TRBD1	TRBJ2-2	NA	TRBV12-5	TGTGCTAGTGGTCCGGGACAGGGGACCGGGGAGCTGTTTTTT	CASGPGQGTGELFF
NA	TRBJ1-1	NA	TRBV28	TGTGCCAGCAGTTTATGGGCAGAGAGGAACACTGAAGCTTTCTTT	CASSLWAERNTEAFF
NA	TRBJ2-1	NA	TRBV6-2/TRBV6-3	TGTGCCAGCACCCCTGGGGGGAGCGGACCTTACAATGAGCAGTTCTTC	CASTPGGSGPYNEQFF
NA	TRBJ2-7	NA	TRBV27	TGTGCCAGCAGTTTATTTGGCTGGGGCGAGCAGTACTTC	CASSLFGWGEQYF
NA	TRBJ2-4	NA	TRBV7-2	TGTGCCAGCAGCCGGGACTTCCTAGCCAAAAACATTCAGTACTTC	CASSRDFLAKNIQYF
NA	TRBJ2-1	NA	TRBV18	TGTGCCAGCTCACTCCAGGGGGGTGAGCAGTTCTTC	CASSLQGGEQFF
TRBD1	TRBJ2-7	NA	TRBV6-5	TGTGCCAGCGGGACAGAGCTTTACGAGCAGTACTTC	CASGTELYEQYF
TRBD1	TRBJ2-2	NA	TRBV28	TGTGCCAGCAATGGCCCAAACAGGGGCCGCACCGGGGAGCTGTTTTTT	CASNGPNRGRTGELFF
TRBD1	TRBJ2-7	NA	TRBV6-2/TRBV6-3	TGTGCCAGCAGCCCGACAGGGGGTAGGTACGAGCAGTACTTC	CASSPTGGRYEQYF
NA	TRBJ2-1	NA	TRBV7-2	TGTGCCAGCAGCTTAGTGGGGGACAATGAGCAGTTCTTC	CASSLVGDNEQFF
NA	TRBJ1-1	NA	TRBV13	TGTGCCAGCAGCTTCCGGGACATAAACACTGAAGCTTTCTTT	CASSFRDINTEAFF
NA	TRBJ1-6	once	TRBV19	TGTGCCAGTAGTATTGCGGGACGGACCCCTGCACCCCTCCACTTT	CASSIAGRTPAPLHF
NA	TRBJ1-1	NA	TRBV5-5	TGTGCCAGCAGCCCCCGAACAGGGTTGAACACTGAAGCTTTCTTT	CASSPRTGLNTEAFF
TRBD2	TRBJ2-1	NA	TRBV5-1	TGCGCCAGCAGCCTTAATAGCGGGAGTAGCTACAATGAGCAGTTCTTC	CASSLNSGSSYNEQFF
NA	TRBJ1-3	NA	TRBV7-9	TGTGCCAGCAGCTTACTGGGTAACGACATATATTTT	CASSLLGNDIYF
NA	TRBJ2-7	NA	TRBV28	TGTGCCAGCAGTTCCCCGGACTTTTACGAGCAGTACTTC	CASSSPDFYEQYF
NA	TRBJ1-2	NA	TRBV5-8	TGTGCCAGCACCTCCGACAGTGGCGTTTTTGGCTACACCTTC	CASTSDSGVFGYTF
NA	TRBJ1-5	NA	TRBV27	TGTGCCAGCAGTTTTCTAAATCAGCCCCAGCATTTT	CASSFLNQPQHF
NA	TRBJ1-5	NA	TRBV12-3/TRBV12-4	TGTGCCAGCAGTACCTTCACAAGTCAGCCCCAGCATTTT	CASSTFTSQPQHF
NA	TRBJ1-2	NA	TRBV30	TGTGCCTGGGGGCAGGGTAACAACTATGGCTACACCTTC	CAWGQGNNYGYTF
NA	TRBJ2-7	NA	TRBV3-1/TRBV3-2	TGTGCCAGCAGCCGGGGATCGGAGACCTACGAGCAGTACTTC	CASSRGSETYEQYF
NA	TRBJ2-3	NA	TRBV10-3	TGTGCCATCAGTGCTTGGGGTCAGAGCACAGATACGCAGTATTTT	CAISAWGQSTDTQYF
TRBD1	TRBJ1-5	NA	TRBV20-1	TGCAGTGCTAGTAACAGGGGGAAGTATCAGCCCCAGCATTTT	CSASNRGKYQPQHF
TRBD2	TRBJ2-2	once	TRBV4-2	TGTGCCAGCAGCCAAGATGGGGGACTAGCTAACACCGGGGAGCTGTTTTTT	CASSQDGGLANTGELFF
NA	TRBJ1-6	NA	TRBV9	TGTGCCAGCAGCCCCAGCGTGGGCTCCTATAATTCACCCCTCCACTTT	CASSPSVGSYNSPLHF
TRBD1	TRBJ1-4	NA	TRBV3-1/TRBV3-2	TGTGCCAGCAGCCCGGACAGGGAAAAACTGTTTTTT	CASSPDREKLFF
TRBD2	TRBJ2-7	NA	TRBV28	TGTGCCAGCAGTCCCTCAGCGGGGCGGTACGAGCAGTACTTC	CASSPSAGRYEQYF
TRBD2	TRBJ2-6	once	TRBV5-1	TGCGCCAGCCGCAGGATCGCCTCCGGGGGGATAAGCTCTGGGGCCAACGTCCTGACTTTC	CASRRIASGGISSGANVLTF
NA	TRBJ2-7	NA	TRBV4-1	TGCGCCAGCAGCCAGAGGGCTAGCGATACCTACGAGCAGTACTTC	CASSQRASDTYEQYF
TRBD1	TRBJ2-5	NA	TRBV27	TGTGCCAGCAGTTTATCGGGACAGCAGAGGGAGACCCAGTACTTC	CASSLSGQQRETQYF
NA	TRBJ2-3	NA	TRBV25-1	TGTGCCAGCAGTGAGCAGGCGACAGATACGCAGTATTTT	CASSEQATDTQYF
NA	TRBJ2-5	NA	TRBV4-2	TGTGCCAGCAGCACTCTCGGCCGGACTGGCGCTCTGGCTGGGCAAGAGACCCAGTACTTC	CASSTLGRTGALAGQETQYF
NA	TRBJ1-6	NA	TRBV7-3	TGTGCCAGCAGCTTATCGGGACGCGATTCACCCCTCCACTTT	CASSLSGRDSPLHF
TRBD2	TRBJ2-7	NA	TRBV28	TGTGCCAGCAGTTCCCCGGGACTAGCGGGAGGCTACGAGCAGTACTTC	CASSSPGLAGGYEQYF
TRBD1	TRBJ2-5	NA	TRBV24-1	TGTGCCACCAGTGAAGGGGCAGGGGGCAGAGAGACCCAGTACTTC	CATSEGAGGRETQYF
NA	TRBJ2-2	NA	TRBV5-1	TGCGCCAGCAGCGGACACAGGTTGGCGAACACCGGGGAGCTGTTTTTT	CASSGHRLANTGELFF